The 5 T cell receptor beta chains reported below all come from one sample, sequenced in a study of molecular identifiers for immune sequencing clone quantification. TCRdb redid the calling of the PCR reads with MiXCR, one entry per CDR3 protein. Altogether roughly 90,000 distinct CDR3 sequences are present, about 23% being singletons, with the ten largest covering 0.78%. What was sequenced was naive CD8+ T cells from blood, with Jurkat cell RNA spiked in. Indicated subset: FACS-sorted CD8+CD4-CCR7+CD45RA+ naive T cells. The receptors derive from a human donor in good health. Some libraries in this study had Jurkat cell RNA spiked in.

This clonotype has a count of ten or more. The chain has TRBV29-1 and TRBJ2-3; D gene unclear. This CDR3 region has 13 residues. Germline loops: CDR1 SQVTM, CDR2 ANQGSEA. Trimming shortened V by 4 bases and J by 2 bases, and 10 bases separated the two germline ends. The CDR3 spells CSVVSIITDTQYF. The CDR3 nucleotides are TGCAGCGTTGTTAGCATTATCACAGATACGCAGTATTTT.

This clonotype was picked up many times. The chain uses TRBV6-5 and TRBJ2-7; TRBD1 matches 7 bases. The CDR3 spans 13 residues. CDR1 and CDR2 from the germline V gene are MNHEY and SVGAGI. Trimming took 5 bases from V and 6 from J; bases not matched to a gene: 7. CDR3 in DNA: TGTGCCAGCAGTAAAGGAACAGGGGTCGAGCAGTACTTC. This codes for CASSKGTGVEQYF.

This clonotype was detected many times. The rearrangement joins TRBV4-2 to TRBJ2-7; perhaps TRBD1 as D (5 bases). There are 16 residues in the CDR3. V was cut by 0 bases and J by 0 bases, with 12 bases left in between. The germline V gene has CDR1 LGHNA and CDR2 YNFKEQ. The CDR3 nucleotides are TGTGCCAGCAGCCAAGAAGCCGAAGGGGACTCCTACGAGCAGTACTTC. The encoded protein is CASSQEAEGDSYEQYF.

This clonotype came up many times. The chain has TRBV9 and TRBJ2-2, with a possible D match to TRBD1 (7 bases). Per the germline V gene, CDR1 is SGDLS and CDR2 is YYNGEE. Trimming cost V 4 bases and J 6 bases, with 22 bases left between them. The CDR3 totals 17 residues. The CDR3 reads CASSPLRDSRTPGELFF. CDR3 DNA: TGTGCCAGCAGCCCTCTGCGGGACAGTAGAACACCCGGGGAGCTGTTTTTT.

Comments on this clonotype: The junction departs from germline at one end; a sequencing error may be responsible. This sequence joins TRBV28 and TRBJ2-3; D is uncertain. The CDR3 totals 13 residues. CDR1 is MDHEN and CDR2 is SYDVKM in the germline V gene. CDR3 in DNA: TGTGCCAGCGGTGATTCTAGTCAAAACACCTTGTACTTT. It encodes CASGDSSQNTLYF.